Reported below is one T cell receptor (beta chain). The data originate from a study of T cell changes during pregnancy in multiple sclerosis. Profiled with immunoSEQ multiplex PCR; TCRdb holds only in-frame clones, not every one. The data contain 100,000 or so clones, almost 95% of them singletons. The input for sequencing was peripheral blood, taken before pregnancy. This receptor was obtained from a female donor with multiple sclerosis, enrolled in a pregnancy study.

In DNA form, the CDR3 reads TGCGCCAGCAGCCAAGATAGGGGAACTAATGAAAAACTGTTTTTT. Translating gives CASSQDRGTNEKLFF. V is TRBV4-1 and J is TRBJ1-4; TRBD1 is a possible D gene (5 bases). This CDR3 has 15 residues. Trimming cost V 0 bases and J 1 base, with 6 bases left between them. Germline lookup yields CDR1 MGHRA and CDR2 YSYEKL.